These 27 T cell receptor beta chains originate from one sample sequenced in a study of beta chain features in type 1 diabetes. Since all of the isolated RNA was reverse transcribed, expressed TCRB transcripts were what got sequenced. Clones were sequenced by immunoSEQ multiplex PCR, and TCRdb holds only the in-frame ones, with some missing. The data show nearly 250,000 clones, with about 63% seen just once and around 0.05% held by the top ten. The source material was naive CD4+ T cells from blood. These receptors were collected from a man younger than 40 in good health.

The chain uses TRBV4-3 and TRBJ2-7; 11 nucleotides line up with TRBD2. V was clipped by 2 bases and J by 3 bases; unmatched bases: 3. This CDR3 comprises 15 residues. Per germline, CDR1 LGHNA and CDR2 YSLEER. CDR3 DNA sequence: TGCGCCAGCAGCCAAACCGGGACTAGCGGCTACGAGCAGTACTTC. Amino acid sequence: CASSQTGTSGYEQYF.

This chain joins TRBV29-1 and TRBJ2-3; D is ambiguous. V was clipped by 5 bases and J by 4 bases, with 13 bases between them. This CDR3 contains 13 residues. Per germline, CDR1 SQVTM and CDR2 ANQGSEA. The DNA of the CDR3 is TGCAGCGTTCTCGGACGTATTTCAGATACGCAGTATTTT. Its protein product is CSVLGRISDTQYF.

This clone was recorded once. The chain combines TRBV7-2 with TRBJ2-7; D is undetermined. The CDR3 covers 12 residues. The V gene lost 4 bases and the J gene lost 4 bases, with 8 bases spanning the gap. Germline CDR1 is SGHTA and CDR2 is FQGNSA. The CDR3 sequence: CASSSRLYEQYF. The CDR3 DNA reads TGTGCCAGCAGCTCTCGGTTGTACGAGCAGTACTTC.

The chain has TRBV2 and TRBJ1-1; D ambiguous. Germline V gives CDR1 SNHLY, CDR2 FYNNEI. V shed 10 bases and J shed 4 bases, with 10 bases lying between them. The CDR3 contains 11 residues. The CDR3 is CATLGFTEAFF. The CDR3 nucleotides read TGTGCCACGCTAGGGTTCACTGAAGCTTTCTTT.

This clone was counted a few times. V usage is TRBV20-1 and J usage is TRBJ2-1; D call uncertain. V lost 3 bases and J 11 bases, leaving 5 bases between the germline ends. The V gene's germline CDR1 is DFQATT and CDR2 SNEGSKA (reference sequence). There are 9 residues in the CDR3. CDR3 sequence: CSASPKQFF. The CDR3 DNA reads TGCAGTGCTAGTCCTAAGCAGTTCTTC.

The CDR3 reads CASSQILEGSNEKLFF. CDR3 nucleotide sequence: TGCGCCAGCAGTCAAATTTTGGAGGGTTCTAATGAAAAACTGTTTTTT. J is TRBJ1-4 and V is TRBV23-1; D remains unclear. TRBV23-1 counts as an open reading frame of uncertain function. The V and J ends lost 2 bases and 3 bases respectively, with 13 bases between them. This CDR3 comprises 16 residues.

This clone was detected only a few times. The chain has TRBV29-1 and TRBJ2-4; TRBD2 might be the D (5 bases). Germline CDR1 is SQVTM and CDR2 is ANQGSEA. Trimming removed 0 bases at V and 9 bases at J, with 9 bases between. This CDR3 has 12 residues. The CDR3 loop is CSVEDPRGIQYF. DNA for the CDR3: TGCAGCGTTGAAGACCCCCGGGGCATTCAGTACTTC.

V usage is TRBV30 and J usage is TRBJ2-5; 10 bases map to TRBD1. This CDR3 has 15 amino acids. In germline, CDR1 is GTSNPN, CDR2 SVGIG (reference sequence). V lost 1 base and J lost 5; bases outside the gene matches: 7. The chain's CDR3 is CAWSGQGARSETQYF. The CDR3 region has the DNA TGTGCCTGGAGTGGACAGGGGGCGCGTTCGGAGACCCAGTACTTC.

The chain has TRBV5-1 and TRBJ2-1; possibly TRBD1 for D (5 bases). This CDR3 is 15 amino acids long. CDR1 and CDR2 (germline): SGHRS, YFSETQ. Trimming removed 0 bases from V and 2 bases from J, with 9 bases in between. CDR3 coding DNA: TGCGCCAGCAGCTTGGAGACAGCTCCCTACAATGAGCAGTTCTTC. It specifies CASSLETAPYNEQFF.

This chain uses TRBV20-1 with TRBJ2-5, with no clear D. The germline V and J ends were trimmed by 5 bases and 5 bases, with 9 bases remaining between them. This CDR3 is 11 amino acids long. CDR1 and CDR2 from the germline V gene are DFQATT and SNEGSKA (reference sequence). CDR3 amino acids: CSAQQSETQYF. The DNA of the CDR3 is TGCAGTGCTCAGCAAAGCGAGACCCAGTACTTC.

CDR3 protein: CASSFPRATEAFF. The CDR3 DNA reads TGTGCCAGCAGCTTCCCCCGGGCCACTGAAGCTTTCTTT. This chain uses TRBV7-2 with TRBJ1-1; the D is unclear. The CDR3 loop spans 13 amino acids. V gave up 3 bases and J gave up 4 bases, with 9 bases separating them. Germline V gives CDR1 SGHTA, CDR2 FQGNSA.

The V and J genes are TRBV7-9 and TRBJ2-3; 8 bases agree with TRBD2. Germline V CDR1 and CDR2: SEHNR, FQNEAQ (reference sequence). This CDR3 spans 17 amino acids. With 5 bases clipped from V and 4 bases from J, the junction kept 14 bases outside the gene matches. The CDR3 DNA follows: TGTGCCAGCAGCCTTTACGTACGGGAGGGCCGGGCAGATACGCAGTATTTT. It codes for CASSLYVREGRADTQYF.

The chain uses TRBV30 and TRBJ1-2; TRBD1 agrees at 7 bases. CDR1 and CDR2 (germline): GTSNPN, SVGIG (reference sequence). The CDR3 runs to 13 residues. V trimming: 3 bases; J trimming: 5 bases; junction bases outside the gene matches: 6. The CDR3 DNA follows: TGTGCCTGGAGAAGAACACAGGGGTATGGCTACACCTTC. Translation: CAWRRTQGYGYTF.

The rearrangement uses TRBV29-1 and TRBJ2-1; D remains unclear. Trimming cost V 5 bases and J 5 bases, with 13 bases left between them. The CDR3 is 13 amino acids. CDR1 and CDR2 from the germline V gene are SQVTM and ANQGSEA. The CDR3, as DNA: TGCAGCGTTCTTGAGATTTTACACAATGAGCAGTTCTTC. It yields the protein CSVLEILHNEQFF.

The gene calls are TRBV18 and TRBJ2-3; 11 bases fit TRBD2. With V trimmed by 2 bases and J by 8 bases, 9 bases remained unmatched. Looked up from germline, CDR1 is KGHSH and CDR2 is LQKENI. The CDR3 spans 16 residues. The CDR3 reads CASSPSSGRPTPTQYF. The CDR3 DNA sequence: TGTGCCAGCTCACCATCTAGCGGGAGGCCCACTCCTACGCAGTATTTT.

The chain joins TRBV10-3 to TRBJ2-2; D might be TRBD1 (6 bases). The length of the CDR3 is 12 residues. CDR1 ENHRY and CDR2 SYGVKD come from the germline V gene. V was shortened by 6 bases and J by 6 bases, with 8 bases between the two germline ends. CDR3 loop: CAISRGSGELFF. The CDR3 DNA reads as TGTGCCATCAGCAGGGGATCCGGGGAGCTGTTTTTT.

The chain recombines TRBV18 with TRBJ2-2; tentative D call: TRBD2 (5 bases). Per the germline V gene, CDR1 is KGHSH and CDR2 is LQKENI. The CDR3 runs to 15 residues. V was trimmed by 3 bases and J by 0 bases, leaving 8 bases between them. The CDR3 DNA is TGTGCCAGCTCACCTCCAGCGGCGAACACCGGGGAGCTGTTTTTT. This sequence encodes CASSPPAANTGELFF.

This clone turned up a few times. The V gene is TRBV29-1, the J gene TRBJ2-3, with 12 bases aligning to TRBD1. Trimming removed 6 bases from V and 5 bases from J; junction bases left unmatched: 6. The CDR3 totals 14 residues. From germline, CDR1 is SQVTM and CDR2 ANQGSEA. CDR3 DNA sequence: TGCAGCGTCGCCGGGACAGGGGGCTTAGATACGCAGTATTTT. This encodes CSVAGTGGLDTQYF.

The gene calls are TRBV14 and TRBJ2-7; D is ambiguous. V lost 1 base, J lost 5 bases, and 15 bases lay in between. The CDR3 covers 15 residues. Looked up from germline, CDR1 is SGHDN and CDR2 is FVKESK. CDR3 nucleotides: TGTGCCAGCAGCCAAGCCCGGGTGACCTCGGACGAGCAGTACTTC. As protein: CASSQARVTSDEQYF.

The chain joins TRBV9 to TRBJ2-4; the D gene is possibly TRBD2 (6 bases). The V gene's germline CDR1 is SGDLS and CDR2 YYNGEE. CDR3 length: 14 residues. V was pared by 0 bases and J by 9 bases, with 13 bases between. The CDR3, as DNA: TGTGCCAGCAGCGTAGAATCGGCCGGGGGCATTCAGTACTTC. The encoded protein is CASSVESAGGIQYF.

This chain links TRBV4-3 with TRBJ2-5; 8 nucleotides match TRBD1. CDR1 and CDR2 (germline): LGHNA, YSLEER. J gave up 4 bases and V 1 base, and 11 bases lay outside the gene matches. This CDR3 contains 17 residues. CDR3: CASSQGTGRMPRETQYF. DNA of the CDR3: TGCGCCAGCAGCCAAGGGACAGGGAGGATGCCAAGAGAGACCCAGTACTTC.

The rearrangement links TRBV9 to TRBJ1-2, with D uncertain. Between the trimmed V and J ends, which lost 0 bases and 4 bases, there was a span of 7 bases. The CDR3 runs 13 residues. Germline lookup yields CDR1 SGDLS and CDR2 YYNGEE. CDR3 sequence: CASSVGGPYGYTF. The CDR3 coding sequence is TGTGCCAGCAGCGTAGGAGGTCCCTATGGCTACACCTTC.

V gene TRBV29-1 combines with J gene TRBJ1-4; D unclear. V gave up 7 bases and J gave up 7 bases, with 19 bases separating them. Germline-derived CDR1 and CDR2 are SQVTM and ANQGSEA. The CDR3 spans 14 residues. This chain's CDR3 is CSAGPDPASEKLFF. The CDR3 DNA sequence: TGCAGCGCCGGCCCGGACCCGGCGAGTGAAAAACTGTTTTTT.

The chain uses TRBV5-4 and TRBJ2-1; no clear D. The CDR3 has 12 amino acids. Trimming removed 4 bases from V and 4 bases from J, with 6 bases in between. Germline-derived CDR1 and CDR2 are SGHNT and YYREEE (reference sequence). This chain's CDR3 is CASSVVYNEQFF. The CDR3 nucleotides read TGTGCCAGCAGCGTCGTATACAATGAGCAGTTCTTC. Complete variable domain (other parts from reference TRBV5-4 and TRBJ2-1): ETGVTQSPTHLIKTRGQQVTLRCSSQSGHNTVSWYQQALGQGPQFIFQYYREEENGRGNFPPRFSGLQFPNYSSELNVNALELDDSALYLCASSVVYNEQFFGPGTRLTVL.

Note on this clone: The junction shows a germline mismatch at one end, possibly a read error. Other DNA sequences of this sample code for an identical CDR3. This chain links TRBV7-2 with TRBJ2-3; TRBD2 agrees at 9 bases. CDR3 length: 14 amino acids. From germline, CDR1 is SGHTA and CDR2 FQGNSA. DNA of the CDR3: TGTGCCAGCAGCCTAGCGGGGAGATCAGATACGCAGTATTTT. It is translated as CASSLAGRSDTQYF.

The CDR3 spells CASSDPGEQYF. CDR3 in DNA: TGCGCCAGCAGCGACCCGGGGGAGCAGTACTTC. The gene calls are TRBV5-1 and TRBJ2-7, with TRBD2 as a possible D gene (5 bases). The CDR3 is 11 amino acids. In germline, CDR1 is SGHRS, CDR2 YFSETQ. Trimming took off 4 bases at V and 7 bases at J, with 9 bases between the two ends.

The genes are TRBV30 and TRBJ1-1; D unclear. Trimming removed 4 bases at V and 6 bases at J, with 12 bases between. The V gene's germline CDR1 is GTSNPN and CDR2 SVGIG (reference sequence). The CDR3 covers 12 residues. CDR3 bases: TGTGCCTGGAACTCCTTTCACGCTGAAGCTTTCTTT. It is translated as CAWNSFHAEAFF.